The 8 T cell receptor beta chains listed next were all sequenced from one sample in a study of CD8 T cells in ankylosing spondylitis. TCRdb itself ran the 5' RACE reads through MiXCR, one entry per CDR3 protein. The sample lists some 130,000 distinct CDR3 sequences, about 7% seen once, with around an eighth in the top ten. The sample was blood, either unsorted or a sorted T cell fraction (not recorded which). The receptors come from a female donor with ankylosing spondylitis or in good health (not recorded which).

This clonotype was seen many times. This sequence joins TRBV3-1 and TRBJ1-5; D gene unclear. Germline V lookup: CDR1 LGHDT, CDR2 YNNKEL (reference sequence). There are 13 residues in the CDR3. Between the trimmed V and J ends, which lost 5 bases and 3 bases, there was a span of 8 bases. The CDR3 region is CASSFDTNQPQHF. CDR3 sequence (DNA): TGTGCCAGCAGCTTCGACACCAATCAGCCCCAGCATTTT.

The chain is built from TRBV18 and TRBJ2-5; D unresolved. The germline CDR1 and CDR2 sequences are KGHSH and LQKENI. The CDR3 runs to 14 residues. The V end was cut by 2 bases, the J end by 5 bases, with 12 bases between. CDR3 bases: TGTGCCAGCTCACCAAGGCAGGATGCCGAGACCCAGTACTTC. This gives the protein CASSPRQDAETQYF.

The table lists this clonotype with many counts. V and J are TRBV12-3 or TRBV12-4 and TRBJ2-2, with D maybe TRBD1 (5 bases). Trimming left V 5 bases short and J 3 bases short, with 10 bases between. CDR3 length: 14 amino acids. CDR3 sequence reads: CASSPGSDTGELFF. The CDR3 nucleotides are TGTGCCAGCAGTCCAGGGTCCGACACCGGGGAGCTGTTTTTT.

This clonotype occurred many times. This chain connects TRBV29-1 to TRBJ1-5, with D hard to call. The CDR3 consists of 11 residues. The ends were cut back, 7 bases at V and 11 bases at J, with 15 bases in the middle. CDR1 is SQVTM, CDR2 ANQGSEA, per germline. DNA of the CDR3: TGCAGCGCCCTAGCGCTGGGGACCCAGCATTTT. It codes for CSALALGTQHF.

The chain combines TRBV7-6 with TRBJ2-6; D tentatively reads TRBD1 or TRBD2 (5 bases each). In germline, CDR1 is SGHVS, CDR2 FNYEAQ. V gave up 2 bases and J gave up 0 bases, with 14 bases separating them. This CDR3 region has 18 residues. DNA for the CDR3: TGTGCCAGCAGCTTAATGGTCAATGGGGGCTCTGGGGCCAACGTCCTGACTTTC. This sequence encodes CASSLMVNGGSGANVLTF. The complete variable domain, with remaining parts taken from reference TRBV7-6 and TRBJ2-6, reads GAGVSQSPRYKVTKRGQDVALRCDPISGHVSLYWYRQALGQGPEFLTYFNYEAQQDKSGLPNDRFSAERPEGSISTLTIQRTEQRDSAMYRCASSLMVNGGSGANVLTFGAGSRLTVL.

This clonotype was detected a few times. This chain uses TRBV7-9 with TRBJ1-2; the D is unclear. This CDR3 contains 12 residues. V lost 5 bases to trimming and J lost 4 bases, with 8 bases between them. The V gene's germline CDR1 is SEHNR and CDR2 FQNEAQ (reference sequence). The DNA for the CDR3 is TGTGCCAGCAGCCCAGGATTCTATGGCTACACCTTC. This gives the protein CASSPGFYGYTF.

In its sample, this clonotype was seen many times. The gene calls are TRBV10-3 and TRBJ1-1; TRBD1 agrees at 7 bases. J was trimmed by 5 bases and V by 7 bases; bases with no gene match: 10. This CDR3 region has 14 residues. The V gene's germline CDR1 is ENHRY and CDR2 SYGVKD. CDR3 sequence: CAINPDREVTEAFF. In DNA, the CDR3 is TGTGCCATCAACCCTGACAGGGAAGTGACTGAAGCTTTCTTT.

This clonotype was counted ten times or more. The DNA for the CDR3 is TGTGCCAGCAGTTTTCCTTCGGGACAGGGGGCGGATGAGCAGTTCTTC. It yields the protein CASSFPSGQGADEQFF. The chain has TRBV12-3 or TRBV12-4 and TRBJ2-1, with 12 bases identical to TRBD1. The CDR3 has 16 amino acids. The junction had 8 bases not matched to a gene; V was cut back by 3 bases and J by 8 bases.